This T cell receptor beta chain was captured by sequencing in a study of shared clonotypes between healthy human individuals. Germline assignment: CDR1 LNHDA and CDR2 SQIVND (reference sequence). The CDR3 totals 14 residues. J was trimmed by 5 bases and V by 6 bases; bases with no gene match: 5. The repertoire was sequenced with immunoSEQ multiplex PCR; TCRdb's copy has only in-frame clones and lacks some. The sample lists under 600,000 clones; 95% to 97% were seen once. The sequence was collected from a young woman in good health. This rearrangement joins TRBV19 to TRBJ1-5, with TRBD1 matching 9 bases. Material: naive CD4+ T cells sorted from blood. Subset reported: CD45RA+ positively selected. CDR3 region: CASSGQGRDQPQHF. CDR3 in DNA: TGTGCCAGTAGCGGACAGGGGCGGGATCAGCCCCAGCATTTT.